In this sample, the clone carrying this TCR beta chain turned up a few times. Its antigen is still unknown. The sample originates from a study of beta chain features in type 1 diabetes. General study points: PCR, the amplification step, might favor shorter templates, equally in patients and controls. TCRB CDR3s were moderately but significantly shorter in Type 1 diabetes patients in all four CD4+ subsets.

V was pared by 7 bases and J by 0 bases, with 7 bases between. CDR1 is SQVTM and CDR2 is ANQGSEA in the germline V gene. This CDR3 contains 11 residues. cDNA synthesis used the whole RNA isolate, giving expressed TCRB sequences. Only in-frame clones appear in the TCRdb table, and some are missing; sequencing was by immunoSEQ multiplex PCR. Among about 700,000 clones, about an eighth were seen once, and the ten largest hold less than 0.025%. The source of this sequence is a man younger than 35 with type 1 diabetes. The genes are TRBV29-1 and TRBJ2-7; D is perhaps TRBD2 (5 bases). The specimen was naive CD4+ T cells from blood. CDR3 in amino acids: CSAGSSYEQYF. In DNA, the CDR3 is TGCAGCGCTGGGAGCTCCTACGAGCAGTACTTC.